This is a list of T cell receptor beta chains from one sample in a study of cytomegalovirus exposure and HLA in healthy donors. Clones were sequenced by immunoSEQ multiplex PCR, and TCRdb holds only the in-frame ones, with some missing. The data hold about 94,000 clones, with 76% observed a single time. The sequencing input was PBMCs. All receptors derive from a male donor in good health and CMV-seronegative. The conserved cysteine and the conserved F or W are not part of the CDR3 here.

v_call | cdr3_aa
TRBV11-2 | ASSPAGDGYT
TRBV6-1 | ASATGDNQPQH
TRBV6-5 | ASSYGAKAF
TRBV6-1 | ATKRNRGVDEQY
TRBV28 | ASRFSGLAGSYEQY
TRBV7-3 | ASSLTPTVRTGELF
TRBV10-2 | ASIGQGGSRDTQY
TRBV6-5 | ASTTDRGLGTEAF
TRBV7-2 | ASSSNRGPYNYGYT
TRBV5-4 | ASRFPLTRGRAGEQY
TRBV5-4 | ASGTNTGELF
TRBV4-1 | ASSQAQVPGTSNTDTQY
TRBV7-9 | ASSLAGGQSYGYT